This T cell receptor beta chain was recovered during a study of blood T cell repertoires in COVID-19. Looking at the study overall: COVID-19 samples from acute and convalescent phases originated in the United States, Italy and Spain.

Sequenced by immunoSEQ multiplex PCR; TCRdb stores in-frame clones only, minus some. Of some 250,000 clones in the sample, 70% to 80% were seen once. CDR1 KGHSH and CDR2 LQKENI come from the germline V gene. This CDR3 region has 20 residues. With 4 bases clipped from V and 2 bases from J, the junction kept 15 bases outside the gene matches. Sequenced sample: peripheral blood. This chain connects TRBV18 to TRBJ2-2, with 11 bases aligning to TRBD2. This TCR derives from a woman over 75 with acute or convalescent COVID-19. This chain's CDR3 is CASSLLTLAGAQTNTGELFF. The CDR3 DNA reads TGTGCCAGCTCACTTCTCACACTAGCGGGGGCCCAAACTAACACCGGGGAGCTGTTTTTT. Based on the CDR3 plus reference TRBV18 and TRBJ2-2, the full variable domain is NAGVMQNPRHLVRRRGQEARLRCSPMKGHSHVYWYRQLPEEGLKFMVYLQKENIIDESGMPKERFSAEFPKEGPSILRIQQVVRGDSAAYFCASSLLTLAGAQTNTGELFFGEGSRLTVL.